The T cell receptor (beta chain) described here comes from a study of CD8 T cells in ankylosing spondylitis. TCRdb passed the 5' RACE reads through MiXCR, listing each CDR3 protein once. The repertoire holds under 300,000 distinct CDR3 sequences, with around a tenth as singletons. This clonotype was recorded at least ten times. Its antigen is not identified. Trimming took 2 bases from V and 4 from J, leaving 7 bases between them. The V gene's germline CDR1 is SGHDT and CDR2 YYEEEE. This CDR3 region has 12 residues. General study findings and limits: Seven to nine highly homologous variants formed a TCR beta motif that appeared characteristic of ankylosing spondylitis blood.

This TCR came from a male donor with ankylosing spondylitis or in good health (not recorded which). The chain is built from TRBV5-6 and TRBJ2-7; no reliable D call. Sequencing was performed on blood, either unsorted or a sorted T cell fraction (not recorded which). This CDR3 reads CASSFLGYEQYF. CDR3 nucleotide sequence: TGTGCCAGCAGCTTTTTGGGTTACGAGCAGTACTTC.